The clone carrying this T cell receptor beta chain occurred a few times. V shed 4 bases and J shed 8 bases, with 12 bases lying between them. Germline CDR1 is SGHNT and CDR2 is YYREEE (reference sequence). The CDR3 sequence is 12 residues long. This entry is derived from a study of blood T cell repertoires in COVID-19. Sequencing used immunoSEQ multiplex PCR; TCRdb keeps in-frame clones, though not all of them. This sample has 400,000 to 500,000 clones; more than 75% occur once, and the top ten carry around 1.9%. The chain carries TRBV5-4 and TRBJ1-1, with D perhaps TRBD1 (5 bases). The sequenced material came from PBMCs or T cells enriched from blood (not recorded which). The source is a woman aged 35 to 49 who had recovered from COVID-19. DNA of the CDR3: TGTGCCAGCAGCATTACGTGGGGCGAAGCTTTCTTT. Protein product: CASSITWGEAFF.